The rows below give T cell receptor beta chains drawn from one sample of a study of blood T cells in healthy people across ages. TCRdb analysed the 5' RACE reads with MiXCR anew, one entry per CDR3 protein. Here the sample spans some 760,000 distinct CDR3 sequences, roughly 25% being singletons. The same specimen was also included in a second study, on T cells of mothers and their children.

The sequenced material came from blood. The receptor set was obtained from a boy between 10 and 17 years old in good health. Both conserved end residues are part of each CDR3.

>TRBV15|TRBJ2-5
CATSRDSGETQYF
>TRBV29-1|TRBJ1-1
CSALDENTEAFF
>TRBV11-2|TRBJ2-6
CASSLKTAVSGANVLTF
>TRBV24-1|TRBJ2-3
CTTSDPGQLYTDTQYF
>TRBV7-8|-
CACSLGLAGPYEQYF
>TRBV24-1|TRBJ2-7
CATSDPSRQGWNYEQYF
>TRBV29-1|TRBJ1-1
CSVEGGSGTEAFF
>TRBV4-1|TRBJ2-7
CASSQGVSRYEQYF
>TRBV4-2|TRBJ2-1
CASSLNAVGRGSYNEQFF
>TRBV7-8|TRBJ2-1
CASSRAGGGYNEQLF
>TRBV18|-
CASSPRPFELETQYF
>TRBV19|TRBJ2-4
CASTVGAKNIQYF
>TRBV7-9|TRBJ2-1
CASSPTRDSVYNEQFF
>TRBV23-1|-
CASSQWLAGGNEQFF
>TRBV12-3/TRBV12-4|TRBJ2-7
CASSSGLEIAYEQYF
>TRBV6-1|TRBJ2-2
CASSAGGANTGELFF
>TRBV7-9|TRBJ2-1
CASSFTRQGKDYNEQFF
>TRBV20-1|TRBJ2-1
CSARPPTNGAYNEQFF
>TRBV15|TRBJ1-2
CATSTTRLTQGDHYGYTF
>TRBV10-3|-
CASLGLREQYF
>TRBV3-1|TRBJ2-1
CASSQELRGPLSGQFF
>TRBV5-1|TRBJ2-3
CASSLDTPEFGQYF
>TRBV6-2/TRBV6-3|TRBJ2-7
CASSRRQGTGHEQYF
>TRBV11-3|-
CASSLYSGQTAYEQYF
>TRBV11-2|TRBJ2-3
CASSLAGAFPDTQYF
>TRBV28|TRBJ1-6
CASSSPHREKNNSPLHF
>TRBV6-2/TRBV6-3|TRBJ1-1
CASSAQTRTGRANTEAFF
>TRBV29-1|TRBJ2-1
CSVVSRGDEQFF
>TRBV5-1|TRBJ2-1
CASSLRVAGEGNEQFF
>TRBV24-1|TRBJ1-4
CATSDAGGTNEKLFF
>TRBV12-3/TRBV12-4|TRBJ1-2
CASWTGGVNYGYTF
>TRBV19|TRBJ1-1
CASSPTPRGGDTEAFF
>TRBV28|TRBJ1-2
CASRIQGELYGYTF
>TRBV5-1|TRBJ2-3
CASSPAGRDTQYF
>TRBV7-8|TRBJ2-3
CASSLAFSGSLGPTDTQYF
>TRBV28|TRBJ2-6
CASSPNVFVSGANVLTF
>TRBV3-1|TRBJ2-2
CASSHTGAGELFF
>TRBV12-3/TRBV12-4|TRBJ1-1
CASSLTGLGGTEAFF
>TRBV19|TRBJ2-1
CASSWREGLNEQFF
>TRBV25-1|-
CASSEYGGRTYEQYF
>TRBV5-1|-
CASSLENRPSEQYF
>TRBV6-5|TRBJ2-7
CASSVDRRRNEQYF
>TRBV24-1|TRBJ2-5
CATSDPDTSSQETQYF
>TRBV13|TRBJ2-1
CASSRQGAYNEQFF
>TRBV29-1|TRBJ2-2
CSVESNTGELFF
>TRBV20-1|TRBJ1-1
CSVPRATENTEAFF
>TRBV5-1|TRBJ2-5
CASSSSPRRESGETQYF
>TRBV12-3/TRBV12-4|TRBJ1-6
CASKVSQGSPLHF
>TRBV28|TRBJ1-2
CASSSPRGYGYTF
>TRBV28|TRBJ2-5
CASSFGLAGFGETQYF
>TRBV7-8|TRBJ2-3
CASSTWTSGTDTQYF
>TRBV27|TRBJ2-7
CAGSPSTQGYEQYF
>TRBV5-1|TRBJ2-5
CASSLNSGRAEETQYF
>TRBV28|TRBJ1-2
CASSLGRPDYGYTF
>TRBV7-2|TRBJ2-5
CASSVVAPETQYF
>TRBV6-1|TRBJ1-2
CASSEETDRANGYTF
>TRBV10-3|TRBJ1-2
CAISERGDGYTF
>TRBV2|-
CASNGQSSYNEQFF
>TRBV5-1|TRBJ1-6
CASSFGDSANSPLHF
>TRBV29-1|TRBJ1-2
CSVGGVYGYTF